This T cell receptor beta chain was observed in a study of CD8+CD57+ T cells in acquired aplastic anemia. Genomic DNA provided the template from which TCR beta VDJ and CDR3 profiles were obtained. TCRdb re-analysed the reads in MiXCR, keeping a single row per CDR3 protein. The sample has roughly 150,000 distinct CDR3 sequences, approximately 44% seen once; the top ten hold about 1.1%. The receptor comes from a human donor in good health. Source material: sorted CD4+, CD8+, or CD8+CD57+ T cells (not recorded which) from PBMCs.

CDR3 amino acids: CATSDFTDTQYF. The CDR3 DNA follows: TGTGCCACCAGTGATTTCACAGATACGCAGTATTTT. The chain joins TRBV24-1 to TRBJ2-3; D gene unclear. V dropped 1 base and J dropped 2 bases, with 0 bases sitting between them. Germline CDR1 and CDR2: KGHDR and SFDVKD. This CDR3 has 12 amino acids.